Listed here are 24 T cell receptor beta chains from one sample, sequenced in a study of shared clonotypes between healthy human individuals. TCRdb's copy holds only in-frame clones and misses some; the assay was immunoSEQ multiplex PCR. The sample comprises approximately 980,000 clones, about three quarters of which are singletons, and nearly 1.5% rests with the top ten. The sequenced sample consisted of memory CD4+ T cells sorted from blood. The subset: CD45RA-negative fraction. The receptors originated from a man aged 18 to 29 in good health.

This clone was recorded only once. The V gene is TRBV2, the J gene TRBJ2-3; D may be TRBD2 (6 bases). Germline loops: CDR1 SNHLY, CDR2 FYNNEI. The germline V and J ends were trimmed by 7 bases and 4 bases, with 18 bases remaining between them. The CDR3 is 15 residues long. CDR3 in DNA: TGTGCCAGCACCCCGGTGGGCGGGACGGCAGATACGCAGTATTTT. Translation gives CASTPVGGTADTQYF. Based on the CDR3 plus reference TRBV2 and TRBJ2-3, the full variable domain is EPEVTQTPSHQVTQMGQEVILRCVPISNHLYFYWYRQILGQKVEFLVSFYNNEISEKSEIFDDQFSVERPDGSNFTLKIRSTKLEDSAMYFCASTPVGGTADTQYFGPGTRLTVL.

This rearrangement joins TRBV7-4 to TRBJ1-4; 8 bases line up with TRBD1. J gave up 5 bases and V 5 bases, and 10 bases lay outside the gene matches. Per germline, CDR1 SGHVT and CDR2 SQSDAQ. The CDR3 length is 16 residues. CDR3: CASSLAPGGANEKLFF. The CDR3 nucleotides read TGTGCCAGCAGCCTGGCCCCAGGGGGCGCGAATGAAAAACTGTTTTTT.

The DNA of the CDR3 is TGCGCCAGCAGCTCTATTAGCGGGGGGGCCAGGTACGAGCAGTACTTC. Translated: CASSSISGGARYEQYF. The chain joins TRBV5-1 to TRBJ2-7; 11 bases line up with TRBD2. Germline V gives CDR1 SGHRS, CDR2 YFSETQ. J gave up 4 bases and V 3 bases, and 9 bases lay outside the gene matches. This CDR3 is built from 16 residues.

CDR3 nucleotides: TGTGCCAGCAGTTGGACAGGGACAGCTACCGGGGAGCTGTTTTTT. Its protein is CASSWTGTATGELFF. The gene calls are TRBV6-5 and TRBJ2-2, with TRBD1 identical over 8 bases. The ends lost 4 bases at V and 5 bases at J; junction bases unmatched: 6. CDR3 length: 15 amino acids. From germline, CDR1 is MNHEY and CDR2 SVGAGI.

This clone was picked up one time. The chain joins TRBV20-1 to TRBJ2-7; D is uncertain. This CDR3 is built from 11 residues. Trimming pared 3 bases from V and 5 bases from J, leaving 8 bases between. In germline, CDR1 is DFQATT, CDR2 SNEGSKA (reference sequence). CDR3 in amino acids: CSASARDEQYF. The CDR3 DNA is TGCAGTGCTAGCGCACGCGACGAGCAGTACTTC.

The chain links TRBV19 to TRBJ1-2, with 10 bases matching TRBD1. The CDR3 totals 16 residues. Germline CDR1 LNHDA, CDR2 SQIVND (reference sequence). V shed 4 bases, J shed 1 base, and the junction held 6 bases outside the gene matches. The CDR3 loop is CASSTTDRGVNYGYTF. DNA for the CDR3: TGTGCCAGTAGTACAACGGACAGGGGGGTTAACTATGGCTACACCTTC.

In DNA, the CDR3 is TGTGCCAGCAGCTTAAGGGGACAAAACACCATATATTTT. Translating gives CASSLRGQNTIYF. The chain is built from TRBV7-3 and TRBJ1-3; a weak D match, TRBD1 (6 bases). V was trimmed by 1 base and J by 6 bases, leaving 7 bases between them. Germline values: CDR1 SGHTA, CDR2 FQGTGA. This CDR3 is 13 amino acids long.

Of note for this clone: A read error may produce the germline difference seen at one junction end. The chain is built from TRBV7-7 and TRBJ2-7, with D possibly called TRBD1 or TRBD2 (6 bases each). This CDR3 is 14 amino acids long. From germline, CDR1 is SSHAT and CDR2 FNYEAQ (reference sequence). CDR3 loop: CASSLEEGAYEQYF. CDR3 coding DNA: TGTGCTAGCAGCTTAGAGGAGGGGGCCTACGAGCAGTACTTC.

The chain employs TRBV4-3 and TRBJ1-2; perhaps TRBD1 as D (6 bases). The CDR3 totals 18 residues. Trimming cost V 1 base and J 3 bases, with 21 bases left between them. Per germline, CDR1 LGHNA and CDR2 YSLEER. CDR3 protein: CASSQGTVQGGGYYGYTF. The DNA for the CDR3 is TGCGCCAGCAGCCAAGGAACGGTTCAGGGAGGGGGGTACTATGGCTACACCTTC.

As concerns this clone: Other DNA sequences in this specimen translate into the identical CDR3. The genes are TRBV4-1 and TRBJ2-2; TRBD2 matches 10 bases. Trimming took 0 bases from V and 0 from J; bases not matched to a gene: 4. Germline-derived CDR1 and CDR2 are MGHRA and YSYEKL. The CDR3 extends over 18 amino acids. The CDR3 nucleotides read TGCGCCAGCAGCCAAGAGCCTAGCGGGGGACCGAACACCGGGGAGCTGTTTTTT. This codes for CASSQEPSGGPNTGELFF.

This clone was recorded a few times. The DNA for the CDR3 is TGTGCCAGCAGTTTTTCGTTGTCCACTGAAGCTTTCTTT. Its translation: CASSFSLSTEAFF. The chain carries TRBV28 and TRBJ1-1, with D unclear. CDR1 is MDHEN, CDR2 SYDVKM, per germline. The V end was cut by 3 bases, the J end by 4 bases, with 9 bases between. The CDR3 has 13 residues.

The rearrangement links TRBV28 to TRBJ1-4, with TRBD1 matching over 9 bases. Germline lookup yields CDR1 MDHEN and CDR2 SYDVKM. V was clipped by 5 bases and J by 7 bases; unmatched bases: 8. The CDR3 loop spans 15 amino acids. The CDR3 region is CASSETGGTVEKLFF. The CDR3 bases are TGTGCCAGCAGTGAGACAGGGGGAACGGTTGAAAAACTGTTTTTT. Variable domain in full (rest from reference TRBV28 and TRBJ1-4): DVKVTQSSRYLVKRTGEKVFLECVQDMDHENMFWYRQDPGLGLRLIYFSYDVKMKEKGDIPEGYSVSREKKERFSLILESASTNQTSMYLCASSETGGTVEKLFFGSGTQLSVL.

The chain carries TRBV4-3 and TRBJ2-7; a weak D match, TRBD2 (5 bases). With 0 bases removed from V and 3 bases from J, the gap between germline ends came to 12 bases. Germline V gene lookup returns CDR1 LGHNA and CDR2 YSLEER. The length of the CDR3 is 15 residues. CDR3 region: CASSQDFPSYYEQYF. In DNA, the CDR3 is TGCGCCAGCAGCCAAGATTTCCCTAGCTACTACGAGCAGTACTTC.

The chain carries TRBV6-1 and TRBJ1-3; 10 bases agree with TRBD1. CDR3 length equals 14 residues. Germline V gene lookup returns CDR1 MNHNS and CDR2 SASEGT. After removal of 5 bases from V and 6 bases from J, the junction contained 4 bases not matched to a gene. CDR3 coding DNA: TGTGCCAGCAGTCCGGGACAGGGGAAAAACACCATATATTTT. It codes for CASSPGQGKNTIYF.

This clone was recorded only once. A much bigger clone sits one base away, suggesting this may be a read error. The chain has TRBV7-3 and TRBJ2-5, with TRBD2 matching 7 bases. Germline CDR1 SGHTA, CDR2 FQGTGA. The J segment lost 2 bases and the V segment lost 5 bases, leaving 2 bases of the junction unmatched. This CDR3 region has 13 residues. The CDR3: CASSPAGQETQYF. For the CDR3, the DNA is TGTGCCAGCAGCCCAGCGGGGCAAGAGACCCAGTACTTC.

This clone has only a few counts. V gene TRBV13 combines with J gene TRBJ1-1; D gene uncertain. Trimming shortened V by 4 bases and J by 6 bases, and 12 bases separated the two germline ends. CDR3 length: 13 residues. Germline assignment: CDR1 PRHDT and CDR2 FYEKMQ (reference sequence). CDR3 residues: CASSSGRSPEAFF. In nucleotides, the CDR3 is TGTGCCAGCAGCTCGGGGAGATCCCCTGAAGCTTTCTTT.

The J gene is TRBJ2-7, the V gene TRBV6-5, with D perhaps matching TRBD1 (5 bases). Per the germline V gene, CDR1 is MNHEY and CDR2 is SVGAGI. V was cut by 5 bases and J by 2 bases, with 10 bases left in between. CDR3 length: 13 amino acids. Here the CDR3 DNA reads TGTGCCAGCAGTCCTGTAGGGGCCTACGAGCAGTACTTC. It is translated as CASSPVGAYEQYF.

This clone turned up a few times. The chain employs TRBV19 and TRBJ1-1; 8 bases agree with TRBD1. V shed 7 bases and J 5 bases; nucleotides not matched to a gene: 6. This CDR3 has 13 residues. Germline CDR1 LNHDA, CDR2 SQIVND (reference sequence). CDR3 in amino acids: CASNGQGRTEAFF. The CDR3, as DNA: TGTGCCAGTAATGGACAGGGAAGGACTGAAGCTTTCTTT.

In the case of this clone: The same CDR3 also results from other DNA sequences found in this sample. This chain uses TRBV20-1 with TRBJ2-7; no firm D call. The CDR3 has 11 amino acids. V gave up 4 bases and J gave up 2 bases, with 6 bases separating them. Germline CDR1 DFQATT, CDR2 SNEGSKA (reference sequence). The CDR3 sequence: CSAKGTYEQYF. In nucleotides, the CDR3 is TGCAGTGCTAAGGGCACCTACGAGCAGTACTTC.

This clone was seen only a few times. This chain connects TRBV6-6 to TRBJ2-2, with D possibly called TRBD1 or TRBD2 (5 bases each). V dropped 0 bases and J dropped 4 bases, with 12 bases sitting between them. The germline V gene encodes CDR1 MNHNY and CDR2 SVGAGI (reference sequence). The CDR3 is 16 residues long. As DNA, the CDR3 is TGTGCCAGCAGTTACTCGGGGGTCCCGGGCACCGGGGAGCTGTTTTTT. Amino acid sequence: CASSYSGVPGTGELFF.

The CDR3 nucleotides are TGCAGCGTTGAGAGTACGGGAGGCACTGAAGCTTTCTTT. Translation gives CSVESTGGTEAFF. The gene calls are TRBV29-1 and TRBJ1-1; D not resolved. V shed 3 bases and J shed 4 bases, with 12 bases lying between them. The length of the CDR3 is 13 residues. Germline values: CDR1 SQVTM, CDR2 ANQGSEA.

The chain carries TRBV6-1 and TRBJ2-7; unclear D gene. The germline V and J ends were trimmed by 8 bases and 0 bases, with 14 bases remaining between them. The CDR3 has 14 amino acids. Germline V gene lookup returns CDR1 MNHNS and CDR2 SASEGT. The CDR3 here is CASGREARSYEQYF. Here the CDR3 DNA reads TGTGCCAGCGGTAGAGAGGCCCGCTCCTACGAGCAGTACTTC.

This clone was detected ten times or more. This chain links TRBV6-5 with TRBJ2-7, with TRBD2 matching over 7 bases. Germline CDR1 is MNHEY and CDR2 is SVGAGI. CDR3 length: 12 residues. Unmatched junction bases numbered 5, after V lost 8 bases and J lost 4 bases. CDR3 residues: CASHTGGYEQYF. The DNA of the CDR3 is TGTGCCAGCCACACGGGGGGTTACGAGCAGTACTTC.

The chain recombines TRBV13 with TRBJ2-5, with D possibly TRBD2 on 5 matching bases. Germline V gives CDR1 PRHDT, CDR2 FYEKMQ (reference sequence). Trimming left V 8 bases short and J 6 bases short, with 19 bases between. The CDR3 has 14 amino acids. The CDR3 reads CASGRPESSQTQYF. The CDR3 DNA sequence: TGTGCCAGCGGGCGACCCGAGTCTAGCCAGACCCAGTACTTC.